This T cell receptor beta chain is drawn from a study of blood T cell repertoires in COVID-19. Overall study: T cells, B-cell-depleted T cells, or PBMCs supplied cDNA or gDNA.

Participants, about 18 to 100 years old, spanned under 25 US areas. Two negative PCRs, clearance, or symptom resolution were required of recovered Cohort 3 donors. Authors' processing steps: For nucleated cells, counts were estimated from reference gene primer amplification. The method was immunoSEQ multiplex PCR; TCRdb's version includes in-frame clones alone and lacks a portion of them. For V, J and clone size, that table is used; D and trimming come from the DNA. In the table there are about 440,000 clones, about 90% of which are singletons. Trimming took off 5 bases at V and 2 bases at J, with 6 bases between the two ends. The CDR3 is 12 amino acids. The germline gives CDR1 SGHVS, CDR2 FQNEAQ.

The sequenced sample was PBMCs or T cells enriched from blood (not recorded which). This sequence joins TRBV7-8 and TRBJ2-5, with no clear D. The sequence was collected from a man between 18 and 29 years old who had recovered from COVID-19. Here the CDR3 DNA reads TGTGCCAGCAGCCCGAGACAAGAGACCCAGTACTTC. Translated, it gives CASSPRQETQYF.